The entry below describes one T cell receptor beta chain. No antigen is known for it. This sample stems from a study of cytotoxic CD8 clonotypes in ibrutinib-treated CLL. Study-wide findings and caveats: Upon ibrutinib response clonality rose, and upon progression it fell back toward baseline. Exceeding age-matched healthy donors, baseline clonality also tracked the counts of circulating CD8+ T cells.

Some clones are missing from TCRdb's copy, which holds only in-frame ones; the method was immunoSEQ multiplex PCR. The profile shows 150,000 to 250,000 clones, around 72% of them singletons. Frozen PBMC stocks contributed 2 to 2.5 micrograms of genomic DNA to the TCR beta libraries. Germline CDR1 reads LNHDA; CDR2 reads SQIVND (reference sequence). CDR3 size: 14 residues. Between the trimmed V and J ends, which lost 5 bases and 4 bases, there was a span of 14 bases. Sequenced material: PBMCs, taken after 24 months of ibrutinib treatment. The receptor was isolated from a human donor with chronic lymphocytic leukemia. V usage is TRBV19 and J usage is TRBJ1-2; D may be TRBD1 (5 bases). DNA of the CDR3: TGTGCCAGTAGTTCAGGGACCGCACGCTATGGCTACACCTTC. This codes for CASSSGTARYGYTF.